A single sample gave rise to the 7 T cell receptor beta chains below, sequenced in a study of blood T cell repertoires in COVID-19. This table comes from immunoSEQ multiplex PCR, and its TCRdb copy is limited to in-frame clones, with some not included. Here the sample spans about 240,000 clones, 70% to 90% being singletons. Material for sequencing was peripheral blood. The receptors here all came from a man between 60 and 75 years old with acute or convalescent COVID-19.

This clone was counted between two and nine times. V gene TRBV5-1 combines with J gene TRBJ1-1; 7 bases are a match to TRBD1. Germline V gene sequence: CDR1 SGHRS, CDR2 YFSETQ. J gave up 6 bases and V 2 bases, and 7 bases lay outside the gene matches. The CDR3 totals 14 residues. The CDR3 reads CASSLYTGVAEAFF. Here the CDR3 DNA reads TGCGCCAGCAGCTTATATACAGGGGTGGCTGAAGCTTTCTTT.

The genes are TRBV10-3 and TRBJ2-7; 7 bases align to TRBD1. Per the germline V gene, CDR1 is ENHRY and CDR2 is SYGVKD. The CDR3 is made up of 13 amino acids. Losses at the gene ends were 6 bases for V and 7 bases for J; bases not matched to a gene: 9. For the CDR3, the DNA is TGTGCCATCAGGTTCACAGGGGTTGAGGAGCAGTACTTC. Its protein product is CAIRFTGVEEQYF.

The chain uses TRBV7-2 and TRBJ1-2, with D possibly matching TRBD1 (6 bases). This CDR3 has 12 amino acids. Trimming took 5 bases from V and 4 from J, leaving 8 bases between them. Germline CDR1 is SGHTA and CDR2 is FQGNSA. The CDR3 sequence is CASSQDSYGYTF. The CDR3 DNA is TGTGCCAGCAGCCAGGACAGCTATGGCTACACCTTC.

The V gene is TRBV4-3, the J gene TRBJ1-2, with D tentatively TRBD1 (5 bases). This CDR3 is built from 16 residues. Germline assignment: CDR1 LGHNA and CDR2 YSLEER. With 1 base removed from V and 0 bases from J, the gap between germline ends came to 12 bases. CDR3 protein: CASSQVRGSPNYGYTF. For the CDR3, the DNA is TGCGCCAGCAGCCAAGTCCGGGGGTCCCCTAACTATGGCTACACCTTC.

This chain uses TRBV29-1 with TRBJ2-5; a weak D match, TRBD1 (8 bases). This CDR3 comprises 15 residues. In germline, CDR1 is SQVTM, CDR2 ANQGSEA. Trimming left V 5 bases short and J 7 bases short, with 23 bases between. This chain's CDR3 is CSVYGGAGGLWTQYF. The CDR3 coding sequence is TGCAGCGTTTATGGGGGGGCAGGGGGCCTTTGGACCCAGTACTTC.

V gene TRBV5-1 combines with J gene TRBJ2-7; 8 bases align to TRBD1. The germline V gene has CDR1 SGHRS and CDR2 YFSETQ. This CDR3 comprises 16 residues. V dropped 3 bases and J dropped 6; count of bases not matched to a gene: 14. The CDR3 nucleotides read TGCGCCAGCAGCTCCAGATCCGGACAGGGAAGTACCGAGCAGTACTTC. Its protein product is CASSSRSGQGSTEQYF.

The chain joins TRBV28 to TRBJ1-5; 9 nucleotides align to TRBD1. The CDR3 loop spans 16 amino acids. CDR1 and CDR2 (germline): MDHEN, SYDVKM. The trim removed 6 bases at V and 2 bases at J, leaving 8 bases unmatched. CDR3 DNA: TGTGCCAGCAGCGTTCACAGGGGGCAGGGCAATCAGCCCCAGCATTTT. This codes for CASSVHRGQGNQPQHF.